The TCR beta chain under discussion was sequenced for a study of radiotherapy plus CTLA-4 blockade in lung cancer. Study as a whole: Overall, about 19% of patients showed an objective response, while 25% to 35% attained disease control.

People whose metastatic non-small-cell lung cancer was chemo-refractory got focal radiation along with CTLA-4 blockade by ipilimumab. Here immunoSEQ multiplex PCR was the method, and the copy in TCRdb shows in-frame clones only, minus some. The repertoire consists of about 39,000 clones, with about four fifths occurring once and the leading ten covering more than 20%. Broader study findings: How blood T cell clones changed early, along with interferon-beta, reportedly forecast response best. Subsequent to radiotherapy plus ipilimumab, tumor-derived TCR clones underwent expansion in blood.

Germline loops: CDR1 LNHDA, CDR2 SQIVND (reference sequence). This CDR3 is built from 15 residues. The germline V and J ends were trimmed by 3 bases and 3 bases, with 12 bases remaining between them. Concerning this clone: Its antigen is as yet unknown.

This sample comprised peripheral blood, obtained from a patient treated with radiotherapy plus ipilimumab. The chain employs TRBV19 and TRBJ2-1, with a tentative D call TRBD2 (5 bases). The TCR originated in a human donor with non-small cell lung cancer that progressed on radiotherapy plus ipilimumab. The CDR3 DNA reads as TGTGCCAGTAGTATTGCTAGCAGCGGCTACAATGAGCAGTTCTTC. It codes for CASSIASSGYNEQFF. The variable domain in full, completed from reference TRBV19 and TRBJ2-1, reads DGGITQSPKYLFRKEGQNVTLSCEQNLNHDAMYWYRQDPGQGLRLIYYSQIVNDFQKGDIAEGYSVSREKKESFPLTVTSAQKNPTAFYLCASSIASSGYNEQFFGPGTRLTVL.